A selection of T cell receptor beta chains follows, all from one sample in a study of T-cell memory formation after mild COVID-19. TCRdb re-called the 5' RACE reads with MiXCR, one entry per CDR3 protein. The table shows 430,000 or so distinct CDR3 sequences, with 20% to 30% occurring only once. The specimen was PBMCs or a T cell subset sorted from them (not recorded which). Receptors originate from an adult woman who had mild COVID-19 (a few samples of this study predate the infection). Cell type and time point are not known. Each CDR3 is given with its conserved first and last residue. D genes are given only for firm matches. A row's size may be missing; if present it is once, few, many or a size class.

CDR3 DNA: TGTGCTAGTGGCTTGTACAATGAGCAGTTCTTC; CDR3 protein: CASGLYNEQFF; D gene: -; clone size: -; V gene: TRBV12-5; J gene: TRBJ2-1
CDR3 DNA: TGTGCCAGTAGTATACCACTTTGGGGATTGAGAGATACGCAGTATTTT; CDR3 protein: CASSIPLWGLRDTQYF; D gene: -; clone size: -; V gene: TRBV19; J gene: TRBJ2-3
CDR3 DNA: TGTGCCAGCAGTCGCCTCGGGGGGGGCGGGACCCAGTACTTC; CDR3 protein: CASSRLGGGGTQYF; D gene: TRBD2; clone size: -; V gene: TRBV6-5; J gene: TRBJ2-5
CDR3 DNA: TGTGCCACCAGTGATTTGCAAGGGGGGCTAACAGATACGCAGTATTTT; CDR3 protein: CATSDLQGGLTDTQYF; D gene: -; clone size: few; V gene: TRBV24-1; J gene: TRBJ2-3
CDR3 DNA: TGCGCCAGCAGCCCGGCGGCAAGTCGGGGGCAGTTCTTC; CDR3 protein: CASSPAASRGQFF; D gene: -; clone size: -; V gene: TRBV4-1; J gene: TRBJ2-1
CDR3 DNA: TGCAGTGCGCCACCCCTAGCGGGGGGATACAATGAGCAGTTCTTC; CDR3 protein: CSAPPLAGGYNEQFF; D gene: TRBD2; clone size: -; V gene: TRBV20-1; J gene: TRBJ2-1
CDR3 DNA: TGCAGCGTTGACGGGGGCGACACTGAAGCTTTCTTT; CDR3 protein: CSVDGGDTEAFF; D gene: -; clone size: -; V gene: TRBV29-1; J gene: TRBJ1-1
CDR3 DNA: TGTGCCTGCGGGCCGGAGCAGAGCTATGGCTACACCTTC; CDR3 protein: CACGPEQSYGYTF; D gene: -; clone size: -; V gene: TRBV30; J gene: TRBJ1-2
CDR3 DNA: TGTGCCAGCTCACTCAGGACTAGCGGGGTGTCCTACAATGAGCAGTTCTTC; CDR3 protein: CASSLRTSGVSYNEQFF; D gene: TRBD2; clone size: few; V gene: TRBV18; J gene: TRBJ2-1
CDR3 DNA: TGCAGTGCTAGAAACAGGGGTAGCAATCAGCCCCAGCATTTT; CDR3 protein: CSARNRGSNQPQHF; D gene: TRBD1; clone size: -; V gene: TRBV20-1; J gene: TRBJ1-5
CDR3 DNA: TGTGCCACCAGCGCAACAGGGTTGGCAGCTTTCTTT; CDR3 protein: CATSATGLAAFF; D gene: -; clone size: -; V gene: TRBV24-1; J gene: TRBJ1-1
CDR3 DNA: TGTGCCAGCACGGCTGCGCTGGGTACGCAGTATTTT; CDR3 protein: CASTAALGTQYF; D gene: -; clone size: few; V gene: TRBV12-3/TRBV12-4; J gene: TRBJ2-3
CDR3 DNA: TGTGCCACCAGCAGAGATGAGCCGGGCGGGGAGCTGTTTTTT; CDR3 protein: CATSRDEPGGELFF; D gene: -; clone size: -; V gene: TRBV15; J gene: TRBJ2-2
CDR3 DNA: TGTGCCAGCAGTTACCCCGGGACAGGGTTAGCTTTCTTT; CDR3 protein: CASSYPGTGLAFF; D gene: TRBD1; clone size: few; V gene: TRBV6-5; J gene: TRBJ1-1
CDR3 DNA: TGTGCCAGTAGTATACTGACTAGCGGCTACAATGAGCAGTTCTTC; CDR3 protein: CASSILTSGYNEQFF; D gene: TRBD2; clone size: -; V gene: TRBV19; J gene: TRBJ2-1
CDR3 DNA: TGTGCCAGCAGCTACAGCACACGGGATGGCTACACCTTC; CDR3 protein: CASSYSTRDGYTF; D gene: -; clone size: many; V gene: TRBV7-9; J gene: TRBJ1-2
CDR3 DNA: TGCGCCAGCAGCCAAGAAGGGCATAGCACAGATACGCAGTATTTT; CDR3 protein: CASSQEGHSTDTQYF; D gene: -; clone size: few; V gene: TRBV4-1; J gene: TRBJ2-3
CDR3 DNA: TGTGCCAGCAGCTTCAGGGGAATTTCCAAAAACATTCAGTACTTC; CDR3 protein: CASSFRGISKNIQYF; D gene: -; clone size: few; V gene: TRBV7-9; J gene: TRBJ2-4
CDR3 DNA: TGTGCCAGCAGCTTGGTTAACAGGGGGAACACTGAAGCTTTCTTT; CDR3 protein: CASSLVNRGNTEAFF; D gene: TRBD1; clone size: -; V gene: TRBV5-6; J gene: TRBJ1-1
CDR3 DNA: TGTGCCAGCAGCTTAATCCCCCAGGGCACTGAAGCTTTCTTT; CDR3 protein: CASSLIPQGTEAFF; D gene: -; clone size: -; V gene: TRBV7-2; J gene: TRBJ1-1
CDR3 DNA: TGTGCCAGCAGTTACTCGACAGGAGTCGAAAAACTGTTTTTT; CDR3 protein: CASSYSTGVEKLFF; D gene: -; clone size: -; V gene: TRBV6-5; J gene: TRBJ1-4
CDR3 DNA: TGCAGCACCCGACAGGGCACAGATACGCAGTATTTT; CDR3 protein: CSTRQGTDTQYF; D gene: -; clone size: few; V gene: TRBV29-1; J gene: TRBJ2-3
CDR3 DNA: TGTGCCAGCAGTTATCAGGGTGAAAAACTGTTTTTT; CDR3 protein: CASSYQGEKLFF; D gene: -; clone size: -; V gene: TRBV6-5; J gene: TRBJ1-4
CDR3 DNA: TGTGCCAGCAGTTCCCCGGGACAGGGTCGCCTTAGGGATCAGCCCCAGCATTTT; CDR3 protein: CASSSPGQGRLRDQPQHF; D gene: TRBD1; clone size: -; V gene: TRBV12-3/TRBV12-4; J gene: TRBJ1-5
CDR3 DNA: TGTGCCAGCAGCCGCACAGATACGCAGTATTTT; CDR3 protein: CASSRTDTQYF; D gene: -; clone size: many; V gene: TRBV12-3/TRBV12-4; J gene: TRBJ2-3